What follows are 6 T cell receptor beta chains derived from one specimen sequenced in a study of T cells in localized non-small cell lung cancer. Profiling relied on immunoSEQ multiplex PCR, and the TCRdb table lists in-frame clones only, not all of them. The sample has about 51,000 clones, about four fifths seen once. The input for sequencing was peripheral blood mononuclear cells, taken before any cancer treatment. The source is a man aged 35-75 years with stage III lung adenocarcinoma.

The rearrangement joins TRBV5-1 to TRBJ1-2, with TRBD1 matching 9 bases. This CDR3 has 13 amino acids. CDR1 is SGHRS and CDR2 is YFSETQ in the germline V gene. V lost 7 bases to trimming and J lost 2 bases; unmatched junction nucleotides: 3. The CDR3 DNA is TGCGCCAGCCGGGACAGGGTGAACTATGGCTACACCTTC. Its protein product is CASRDRVNYGYTF.

The J gene is TRBJ2-7, the V gene TRBV2; D is ambiguous. The CDR3 spans 13 residues. Germline V CDR1 and CDR2: SNHLY, FYNNEI. V was shortened by 5 bases and J by 2 bases, with 10 bases between the two germline ends. DNA for the CDR3: TGTGCCAGCAGTATAAGATTCACCTACGAGCAGTACTTC. Protein product: CASSIRFTYEQYF.

This clone appeared a single time. J is TRBJ2-7 and V is TRBV6-6; 11 bases are shared with TRBD2. V was clipped by 5 bases and J by 4 bases; unmatched bases: 7. Germline assignment: CDR1 MNHNY and CDR2 SVGAGI (reference sequence). This CDR3 is built from 15 residues. This CDR3 is CASSPLAGGTYEQYF. In DNA form, the CDR3 reads TGTGCCAGCAGTCCTCTAGCGGGGGGCACTTACGAGCAGTACTTC.

V gene TRBV7-2 combines with J gene TRBJ1-2; no definite D call. The V gene's germline CDR1 is SGHTA and CDR2 FQGNSA. The CDR3 has 14 residues. V dropped 1 base and J dropped 2 bases, with 8 bases sitting between them. The CDR3 DNA reads TGTGCCAGCAGCTTAGAATTGACGAACTATGGCTACACCTTC. This codes for CASSLELTNYGYTF.

The chain carries TRBV7-9 and TRBJ2-3; unclear D gene. The V end was cut by 5 bases, the J end by 1 base, with 13 bases between. Germline CDR1 is SEHNR and CDR2 is FQNEAQ (reference sequence). The CDR3 sequence is 15 residues long. The CDR3 loop reads CASSLGLSGTDTQYF. CDR3 DNA: TGTGCCAGCAGCCTAGGCCTTTCGGGCACAGATACGCAGTATTTT.

The rearrangement uses TRBV9 and TRBJ1-1, with a weak D call TRBD1 (5 bases). The V gene's germline CDR1 is SGDLS and CDR2 YYNGEE. The length of the CDR3 is 14 residues. With 4 bases removed from V and 0 bases from J, the gap between germline ends came to 10 bases. The CDR3 is CASSPSGMNTEAFF. The CDR3 DNA follows: TGTGCCAGCAGCCCCTCAGGGATGAACACTGAAGCTTTCTTT.